The 28 T cell receptor beta chains reported below all come from one sample, sequenced in a study of blood T cell repertoires in COVID-19. TCRdb's table, derived via immunoSEQ multiplex PCR, lists solely in-frame clones and lacks some. The data contain 200,000 to 250,000 clones, around four fifths of them seen just once; the ten biggest clones take up around 18%. The sample taken for sequencing was peripheral blood. The receptors come from a woman of 80 years or more with active or convalescent COVID-19.

The CDR3 coding sequence is TGTGCCAGCAGCCAATCGGGTGCTGAAGCTTTCTTT. This codes for CASSQSGAEAFF. The chain links TRBV3-1 (or the pseudogene TRBV3-2) to TRBJ1-1; no reliable D call. The germline V and J ends were trimmed by 2 bases and 6 bases, with 7 bases remaining between them. The CDR3 spans 12 residues. Germline lookup yields CDR1 LGHDT and CDR2 YNNKEL (reference sequence).

This rearrangement joins TRBV2 to TRBJ2-2; D unclear. Per germline, CDR1 SNHLY and CDR2 FYNNEI. CDR3 length: 13 amino acids. With 7 bases removed from V and 3 bases from J, the gap between germline ends came to 9 bases. The chain's CDR3 is CASTTTHTGELFF. The CDR3 DNA reads TGTGCCAGCACAACGACACACACCGGGGAGCTGTTTTTT.

The CDR3 loop is CASTDPRIREQYF. The CDR3 DNA follows: TGCGCCAGCACCGATCCTAGAATCCGCGAGCAGTACTTC. The chain is built from TRBV5-1 and TRBJ2-7; D is ambiguous. The CDR3 has 13 residues. The germline V and J ends were trimmed by 6 bases and 6 bases, with 16 bases remaining between them. Germline V CDR1 and CDR2: SGHRS, YFSETQ.

The CDR3 loop reads CASSYGGDDTDTQYF. CDR3 DNA sequence: TGTGCCAGCAGTTACGGCGGGGACGACACAGATACGCAGTATTTT. The V gene is TRBV6-2 or TRBV6-3, the J gene TRBJ2-3, with D possibly being TRBD2 (6 bases). Trimming left V 2 bases short and J 2 bases short, with 11 bases between. There are 15 residues in the CDR3. From germline, CDR1 is MNHEY and CDR2 SVGEGT.

The chain links TRBV11-2 to TRBJ2-7; 8 bases line up with TRBD2. The CDR3 contains 14 residues. CDR1 is SGHAT and CDR2 is FQNNGV in the germline V gene. V lost 5 bases to trimming and J lost 0 bases; unmatched junction nucleotides: 3. This CDR3 is CASSQSGSSYEQYF. The DNA of the CDR3 is TGTGCCAGCAGCCAAAGCGGGAGCTCCTACGAGCAGTACTTC. Variable domain in full (rest from reference TRBV11-2 and TRBJ2-7): EAGVAQSPRYKIIEKRQSVAFWCNPISGHATLYWYQQILGQGPKLLIQFQNNGVVDDSQLPKDRFSAERLKGVDSTLKIQPAKLEDSAVYLCASSQSGSSYEQYFGPGTRLTVT.

DNA for the CDR3: TGTGCCACCAGCAGGGGGGGGACTAGCGGGAGACGAGAGACCCAGTACTTC. Amino acid sequence: CATSRGGTSGRRETQYF. The gene calls are TRBV15 and TRBJ2-5; TRBD2 matches at 14 bases. Germline trimming cut 3 bases from V and 4 bases from J; bases unmatched to any gene: 7. Germline CDR1 LNHNV, CDR2 YYDKDF (reference sequence). CDR3 length equals 17 residues.

The chain joins TRBV6-2 or TRBV6-3 to TRBJ2-4; D may be TRBD2 (6 bases). The CDR3 consists of 15 residues. Germline loops: CDR1 MNHEY, CDR2 SVGEGT. Trimming removed 0 bases from V and 6 bases from J, with 12 bases in between. CDR3 bases: TGTGCCAGCAGTTACTCCGCTAGCGAGAGAAACATTCAGTACTTC. This translates into CASSYSASERNIQYF.

The gene calls are TRBV5-1 and TRBJ2-5, with D perhaps matching TRBD1 (6 bases). The germline V gene encodes CDR1 SGHRS and CDR2 YFSETQ. CDR3 length: 14 residues. V gave up 3 bases and J gave up 4 bases, with 13 bases separating them. CDR3 coding DNA: TGCGCCAGCAGCTACAGGGCATCCCCAGAGACCCAGTACTTC. Encoded protein: CASSYRASPETQYF.

The chain links TRBV27 to TRBJ1-6; maybe TRBD1 (5 bases). This CDR3 has 16 residues. Germline CDR1 is MNHEY and CDR2 is SMNVEV (reference sequence). Trimming cost V 1 base and J 7 bases, with 14 bases left between them. CDR3 coding DNA: TGTGCCAGCAGTTTATTTAGTCAGGGATTGAATTCACCCCTCCACTTT. Amino acids: CASSLFSQGLNSPLHF.

The chain has TRBV25-1 and TRBJ1-6; D is undetermined. Looked up from germline, CDR1 is MGHDK and CDR2 is SYGVNS. The CDR3 covers 16 residues. V was pared by 4 bases and J by 1 base, with 11 bases between. The CDR3 coding sequence is TGTGCCAGCAGTGTCGGGGTCGTATCCTATAATTCACCCCTCCACTTT. Its protein product is CASSVGVVSYNSPLHF.

The chain joins TRBV27 to TRBJ2-1; TRBD2 aligns across 7 bases. Germline assignment: CDR1 MNHEY and CDR2 SMNVEV (reference sequence). The CDR3 sequence is 15 residues long. The junction had 10 bases not matched to a gene; V was cut back by 6 bases and J by 5 bases. CDR3 loop: CASSRKASGDNEQFF. The CDR3 coding sequence is TGTGCCAGCAGCCGAAAGGCTAGCGGAGACAATGAGCAGTTCTTC.

This chain uses TRBV7-6 with TRBJ1-4; D uncertain. Germline V gene lookup returns CDR1 SGHVS and CDR2 FNYEAQ. This CDR3 region has 15 residues. V was trimmed by 1 base and J by 0 bases, leaving 6 bases between them. CDR3 sequence: CASSLGEATNEKLFF. CDR3 DNA sequence: TGTGCCAGCAGCTTAGGGGAGGCAACTAATGAAAAACTGTTTTTT. The full variable domain, its missing parts supplied by reference TRBV7-6 and TRBJ1-4, is GAGVSQSPRYKVTKRGQDVALRCDPISGHVSLYWYRQALGQGPEFLTYFNYEAQQDKSGLPNDRFSAERPEGSISTLTIQRTEQRDSAMYRCASSLGEATNEKLFFGSGTQLSVL.

The CDR3 DNA is TGTGCCAGCAGTCCCGCCAGGGGACAGGGGGCTCCACACGAGCAGTACTTC. It translates to CASSPARGQGAPHEQYF. The chain couples TRBV7-6 to TRBJ2-7, with 12 positions matching TRBD1. The trim removed 6 bases at V and 5 bases at J, leaving 14 bases unmatched. CDR1 and CDR2 (germline): SGHVS, FNYEAQ. The CDR3 consists of 17 residues.

This clone was counted once. The chain joins TRBV6-6 to TRBJ1-5; D not resolved. In germline, CDR1 is MNHNY, CDR2 SVGAGI (reference sequence). CDR3 length: 15 amino acids. The V gene lost 2 bases and the J gene lost 4 bases, with 12 bases spanning the gap. CDR3 protein: CASSYSGPGNQPQHF. DNA of the CDR3: TGTGCCAGCAGTTACAGTGGGCCTGGGAATCAGCCCCAGCATTTT.

The gene calls are TRBV24-1 and TRBJ2-2, with 12 nucleotides matching TRBD2. Per the germline V gene, CDR1 is KGHDR and CDR2 is SFDVKD. J gave up 2 bases and V 9 bases, and 15 bases lay outside the gene matches. This CDR3 spans 19 amino acids. The CDR3 loop reads CATGGLAGGPSTNTGELFF. The DNA for the CDR3 is TGTGCCACCGGGGGCCTAGCGGGGGGGCCTTCGACCAACACCGGGGAGCTGTTTTTT.

The CDR3 bases are TGCGCCAGCAGCCCGGGACTAGCTGAGACCCAGTACTTC. Translated: CASSPGLAETQYF. V usage is TRBV4-3 and J usage is TRBJ2-5; 9 positions match TRBD2. The CDR3 loop spans 13 amino acids. In germline, CDR1 is LGHNA, CDR2 YSLEER. V lost 4 bases to trimming and J lost 5 bases; unmatched junction nucleotides: 2.

Regarding this clone: The junction departs from the called germline gene at one end, perhaps through a read error. This sequence joins TRBV7-7 and TRBJ1-1; D unresolved. Germline-derived CDR1 and CDR2 are SSHAT and FNYEAQ (reference sequence). CDR3 size: 13 residues. The CDR3 sequence is CASSLSLNTEAFF. The CDR3 DNA reads as TGTGCTAGCAGCTTATCATTGAACACTGAAGCTTTCTTT.

This clone was detected only once. DNA for the CDR3: TGTGCCAGCAGCTTAGCGAGGCTAGCAGGCGAGCAGTACTTC. Its translation is CASSLARLAGEQYF. This chain links TRBV7-6 with TRBJ2-7; TRBD2 might be the D (5 bases). Germline assignment: CDR1 SGHVS and CDR2 FNYEAQ. The length of the CDR3 is 14 residues. Trimming took 0 bases from V and 6 from J, leaving 12 bases between them.

The genes are TRBV9 and TRBJ2-5; weak D call: TRBD1 (7 bases). Per the germline V gene, CDR1 is SGDLS and CDR2 is YYNGEE. V lost 6 bases and J 5 bases, leaving 17 bases between the germline ends. The CDR3 covers 14 residues. This CDR3 is CASTRQGREETQYF. In DNA form, the CDR3 reads TGTGCCAGCACCCGACAGGGTCGGGAGGAGACCCAGTACTTC.

The chain is built from TRBV27 and TRBJ2-7, with 7 bases identical to TRBD1. The CDR3 length is 14 residues. Losses at the gene ends were 5 bases for V and 7 bases for J; bases not matched to a gene: 11. Germline lookup yields CDR1 MNHEY and CDR2 SMNVEV (reference sequence). CDR3 bases: TGTGCCAGCAGTCATCGACAGGGAATCCATGAGCAGTACTTC. Translation gives CASSHRQGIHEQYF.

The chain couples TRBV6-5 to TRBJ2-2; D might be TRBD2 (6 bases). Germline V gene data show CDR1 as MNHEY and CDR2 as SVGAGI. CDR3 length: 15 residues. The V gene lost 3 bases and the J gene lost 4 bases, with 12 bases spanning the gap. CDR3 DNA: TGTGCCAGCAGTTATCGGGGGTCGGGCACCGGGGAGCTGTTTTTT. This gives the protein CASSYRGSGTGELFF.

The chain couples TRBV2 to TRBJ1-1; possibly TRBD1 for D (6 bases). Germline V gene data show CDR1 as SNHLY and CDR2 as FYNNEI. The CDR3 spans 13 residues. V lost 4 bases, J lost 3 bases, and 9 bases lay in between. This chain's CDR3 is CASSGQVYTEAFF. CDR3 DNA: TGTGCCAGCAGTGGACAGGTTTACACTGAAGCTTTCTTT. The whole variable domain, filled in from reference TRBV2 and TRBJ1-1, reads EPEVTQTPSHQVTQMGQEVILRCVPISNHLYFYWYRQILGQKVEFLVSFYNNEISEKSEIFDDQFSVERPDGSNFTLKIRSTKLEDSAMYFCASSGQVYTEAFFGQGTRLTVV.

V usage is TRBV10-2 and J usage is TRBJ2-5; 13 nucleotides align to TRBD2. The germline V gene has CDR1 WSHSY and CDR2 SAAADI. The CDR3 is made up of 20 amino acids. Unmatched junction bases numbered 21, after V lost 6 bases and J lost 5 bases. DNA for the CDR3: TGCGCCAGCAGAGGGGGAGGAGTCGGGACTAGCGGGGCCCTTGGGGAGACCCAGTACTTC. This encodes CASRGGGVGTSGALGETQYF.

The chain recombines TRBV7-2 with TRBJ2-7, with 7 bases aligning to TRBD1. Losses at the gene ends were 3 bases for V and 7 bases for J; bases not matched to a gene: 9. This CDR3 is 14 amino acids long. CDR1 and CDR2 from the germline V gene are SGHTA and FQGNSA. CDR3 nucleotides: TGTGCCAGCAGCTTGGCCCGACAGGGTTTGGAGCAGTACTTC. It is translated as CASSLARQGLEQYF.

This chain links TRBV5-4 with TRBJ1-5, with 9 bases matching TRBD1. Germline V gene sequence: CDR1 SGHNT, CDR2 YYREEE (reference sequence). Trimming cost V 2 bases and J 6 bases; bases outside gene matches: 6. This CDR3 has 15 amino acids. CDR3 in DNA: TGTGCCAGCAGCTTCCGGGGGACAGGGCCTCAGCCCCAGCATTTT. Residues: CASSFRGTGPQPQHF.

The genes are TRBV5-4 and TRBJ2-7; D possibly corresponds to TRBD2 (5 bases). Germline V lookup: CDR1 SGHNT, CDR2 YYREEE (reference sequence). The CDR3 covers 15 residues. Deletions cut 4 bases from V and 5 bases from J, with 19 bases between. DNA for the CDR3: TGTGCCAGCAGCGCGAGGACTCCACTAGAGCACGAGCAGTACTTC. It codes for CASSARTPLEHEQYF.

The chain is built from TRBV11-3 and TRBJ2-7, with 7 bases that match TRBD1. J was trimmed by 6 bases and V by 6 bases; bases with no gene match: 11. Germline V gene sequence: CDR1 SGHNT, CDR2 YENEEA. The CDR3 covers 14 residues. CDR3 nucleotide sequence: TGTGCCAGCAGAGACGACAGGGAAGGTGGCGAGCAGTACTTC. Translating it yields CASRDDREGGEQYF.

The chain is built from TRBV12-3 or TRBV12-4 and TRBJ2-1; D uncertain. Deletions cut 1 base from V and 3 bases from J, with 4 bases between. This CDR3 is 13 amino acids long. The CDR3 sequence: CASSLDFYNEQFF. In nucleotides, the CDR3 is TGTGCCAGCAGTTTAGACTTCTACAATGAGCAGTTCTTC.